This TCR beta chain is drawn from a study of control samples from healthy donors and cancer patients. Only in-frame clones appear in the TCRdb table, and some are missing; sequencing was by immunoSEQ multiplex PCR. The data contain about 250,000 clones, roughly 80% of them singletons. This clone was recorded once. In the same sample, other DNA sequences code for this CDR3. This CDR3 is 14 amino acids long. V was shortened by 3 bases and J by 4 bases, with 10 bases between the two germline ends. Germline assignment: CDR1 KGHSH and CDR2 LQKENI. Sequenced: PBMCs. V and J are TRBV18 and TRBJ1-3; D ambiguous. The clonotype comes from a woman aged 60-75 years with lung cancer. The CDR3 nucleotides are TGTGCCAGCTCACCGAGCGGGATAGGAAACACCATATATTTT. It specifies CASSPSGIGNTIYF.